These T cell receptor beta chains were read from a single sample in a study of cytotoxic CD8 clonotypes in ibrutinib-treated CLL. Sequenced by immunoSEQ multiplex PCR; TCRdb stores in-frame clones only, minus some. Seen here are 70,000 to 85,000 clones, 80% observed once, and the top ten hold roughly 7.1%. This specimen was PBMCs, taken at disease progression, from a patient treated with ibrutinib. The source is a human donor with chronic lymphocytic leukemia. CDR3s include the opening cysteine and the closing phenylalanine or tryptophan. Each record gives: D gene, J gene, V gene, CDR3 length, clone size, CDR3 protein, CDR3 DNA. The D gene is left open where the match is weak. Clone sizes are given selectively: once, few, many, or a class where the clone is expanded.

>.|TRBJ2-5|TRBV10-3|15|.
CAISDYGRDQETQYF
TGTGCCATCAGTGACTACGGACGGGACCAAGAGACCCAGTACTTC
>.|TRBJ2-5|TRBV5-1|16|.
CASSLSTVSGQETQYF
TGCGCCAGCAGCTTGAGCACTGTTAGCGGCCAAGAGACCCAGTACTTC
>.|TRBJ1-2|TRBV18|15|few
CASSQKYGENYGYTF
TGTGCCAGCTCACAAAAGTACGGGGAGAACTATGGCTACACCTTC
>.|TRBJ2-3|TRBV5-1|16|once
CASSFGAYEFTDTQYF
TGCGCCAGCAGCTTCGGGGCCTACGAATTCACAGATACGCAGTATTTT
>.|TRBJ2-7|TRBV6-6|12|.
CASSPGAHEQYF
TGTGCCAGCAGCCCCGGGGCCCACGAGCAGTACTTC
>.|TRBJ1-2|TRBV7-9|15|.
CASSLEVTLRYGYTF
TGTGCCAGCAGCTTAGAGGTCACGTTAAGATATGGCTACACCTTC
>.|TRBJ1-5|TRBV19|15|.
CASSPRVGPNQPQHF
TGTGCCAGTAGTCCCAGGGTGGGCCCCAATCAGCCCCAGCATTTT
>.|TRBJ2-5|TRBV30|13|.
CASRVKGQETQYF
TGTGCCTCGAGGGTGAAGGGGCAAGAGACCCAGTACTTC
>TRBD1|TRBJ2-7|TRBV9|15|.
CASSSSGQGWYEQYF
TGTGCCAGCAGCTCCTCCGGACAGGGGTGGTACGAGCAGTACTTC
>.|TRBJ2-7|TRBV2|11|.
CASRLRGEQYF
TGTGCCAGCAGACTCAGAGGCGAGCAGTACTTC
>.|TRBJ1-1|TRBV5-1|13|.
CASSFLTSTEAFF
TGCGCCAGCAGCTTCCTCACATCCACTGAAGCTTTCTTT
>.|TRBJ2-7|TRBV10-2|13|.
CASRSGRSYEQYF
TGCGCCAGCAGGTCCGGCCGATCCTACGAGCAGTACTTC
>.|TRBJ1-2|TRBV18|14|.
CASSTRRDGYGYTF
TGTGCCAGCTCAACCCGTCGGGATGGCTATGGCTACACCTTC
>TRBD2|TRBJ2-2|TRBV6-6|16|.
CASSYQTSTNTGELFF
TGTGCCAGCAGTTACCAGACTAGCACGAACACCGGGGAGCTGTTTTTT
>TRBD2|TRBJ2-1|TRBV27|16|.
CASSFTSGTPSNEQFF
TGTGCCAGCAGTTTTACTAGCGGGACCCCAAGCAATGAGCAGTTCTTC
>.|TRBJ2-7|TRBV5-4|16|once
CASSLAGGGLNYEQYF
TGTGCCAGCAGCTTGGCAGGAGGGGGACTGAATTACGAGCAGTACTTC
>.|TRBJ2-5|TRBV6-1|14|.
CASIRTGQKETQYF
TGTGCCAGCATCCGAACAGGGCAGAAAGAGACCCAGTACTTC
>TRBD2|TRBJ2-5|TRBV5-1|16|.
CASTASGRPTGETQYF
TGCGCCAGCACGGCTAGCGGGAGGCCCACGGGAGAGACCCAGTACTTC
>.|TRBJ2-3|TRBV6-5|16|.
CASSYHSGLEADTQYF
TGTGCCAGCAGTTACCACAGCGGGTTGGAGGCGGATACGCAGTATTTT
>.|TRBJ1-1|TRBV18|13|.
CASSPGQTTEAFF
TGTGCCAGCTCACCAGGGCAAACCACTGAAGCTTTCTTT
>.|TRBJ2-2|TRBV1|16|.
CTSSQDKAGHTGELFF
TGCACCAGCAGCCAAGATAAGGCAGGGCACACCGGGGAGCTGTTTTTT
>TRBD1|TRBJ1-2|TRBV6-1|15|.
CASRLGQGARGGYTF
TGTGCCAGCAGACTGGGACAGGGGGCGCGGGGTGGCTACACCTTC
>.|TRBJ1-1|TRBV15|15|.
CATSRGGTRTTEAFF
TGTGCCACCAGCAGAGGAGGGACGAGGACCACTGAAGCTTTCTTT
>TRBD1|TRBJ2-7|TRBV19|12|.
CASGQGADEQYF
TGTGCCAGTGGGCAGGGGGCTGACGAGCAGTACTTC
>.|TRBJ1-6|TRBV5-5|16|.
CASSLVIGRAVSPLHF
TGTGCCAGCAGCTTAGTAATTGGCAGGGCTGTTTCACCCCTCCACTTT
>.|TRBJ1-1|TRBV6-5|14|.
CASSYSDPNTEAFF
TGTGCCAGCAGTTACTCTGACCCGAACACTGAAGCTTTCTTT
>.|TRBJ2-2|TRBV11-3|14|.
CASSLAQKTGELFF
TGTGCCAGCAGCTTAGCCCAGAAAACCGGGGAGCTGTTTTTT
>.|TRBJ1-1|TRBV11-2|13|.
CASSLGLNTEAFF
TGTGCCAGCAGCTTAGGCTTGAACACTGAAGCTTTCTTT
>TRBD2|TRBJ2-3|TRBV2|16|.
CASSLLAGATGDTQYF
TGTGCCAGCAGCTTACTAGCGGGGGCCACGGGGGATACGCAGTATTTT
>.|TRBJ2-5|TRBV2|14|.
CASSGFWDGETQYF
TGTGCCAGCAGTGGCTTTTGGGACGGAGAGACCCAGTACTTC
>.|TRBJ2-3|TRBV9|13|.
CATARGSTDTQYF
TGTGCCACCGCACGGGGCAGCACAGATACGCAGTATTTT
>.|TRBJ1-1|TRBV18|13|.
CASSPREETEAFF
TGTGCCAGCTCACCTCGAGAGGAGACTGAAGCTTTCTTT
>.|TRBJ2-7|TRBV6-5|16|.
CASSYGFIPPSHEQYF
TGTGCCAGCAGTTACGGGTTTATTCCACCCTCCCACGAGCAGTACTTC
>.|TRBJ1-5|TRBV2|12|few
CASRDSNQPQHF
TGTGCCAGCCGGGACAGCAATCAGCCCCAGCATTTT
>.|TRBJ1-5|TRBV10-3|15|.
CAISEQSGGYQPQHF
TGTGCCATCAGTGAGCAATCCGGGGGGTATCAGCCCCAGCATTTT
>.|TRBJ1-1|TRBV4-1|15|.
CASSRLRDLNTEAFF
TGCGCCAGCAGCCGCCTCAGGGACCTAAACACTGAAGCTTTCTTT
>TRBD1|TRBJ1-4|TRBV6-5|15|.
CASSYTGGRNEKLFF
TGTGCCAGCAGCTACACAGGGGGACGTAATGAAAAACTGTTTTTT
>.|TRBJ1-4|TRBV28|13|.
CASSSWGVEKLFF
TGTGCCAGCAGTTCATGGGGGGTTGAAAAACTGTTTTTT
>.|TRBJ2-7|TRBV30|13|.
CAWSVKGSYEQYF
TGTGCCTGGAGTGTAAAGGGTTCCTACGAGCAGTACTTC
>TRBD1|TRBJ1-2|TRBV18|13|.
CASSLQGGAGYTF
TGTGCCAGCTCACTACAGGGGGGTGCTGGCTACACCTTC
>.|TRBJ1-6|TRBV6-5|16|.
CASSYFTSSYNSPLHF
TGTGCCAGCAGTTACTTCACGAGCTCCTATAATTCACCCCTCCACTTT
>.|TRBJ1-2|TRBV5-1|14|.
CASSLVGLNYGYTF
TGCGCCAGCAGCTTGGTAGGTTTGAACTATGGCTACACCTTC
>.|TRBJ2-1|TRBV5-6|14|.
CASSLLGGPDEQFF
TGTGCCAGCAGCTTATTAGGAGGGCCGGATGAGCAGTTCTTC
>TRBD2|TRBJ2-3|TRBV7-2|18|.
CASSKRSLAGPSTDTQYF
TGTGCCAGCAGCAAGCGGTCCCTAGCGGGGCCTAGCACAGATACGCAGTATTTT
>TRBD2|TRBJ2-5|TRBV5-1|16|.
CASSLGLAGGGETQYF
TGCGCCAGCAGCTTAGGACTAGCGGGGGGCGGGGAGACCCAGTACTTC
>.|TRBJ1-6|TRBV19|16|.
CASSIQGLSYNSPLHF
TGTGCCAGTAGTATTCAGGGGTTATCCTATAATTCACCCCTCCACTTT
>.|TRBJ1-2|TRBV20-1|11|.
CSARDRSLRTF
TGCAGTGCTAGAGATCGGAGTCTAAGGACCTTC
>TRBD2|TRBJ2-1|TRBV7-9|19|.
CASSSRAIDGGVRLNEQFF
TGTGCCAGCAGCTCTAGGGCTATTGACGGGGGGGTTCGTCTTAATGAGCAGTTCTTC
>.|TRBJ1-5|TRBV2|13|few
CASRTDSNQPQHF
TGTGCCAGTCGGACGGATAGCAATCAGCCCCAGCATTTT
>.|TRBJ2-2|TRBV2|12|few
CASSYDTGELFF
TGTGCCAGCAGTTACGACACCGGGGAGCTGTTTTTT
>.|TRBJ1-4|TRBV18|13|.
CASCRSGGEKLFF
TGTGCCAGCTGCAGATCTGGGGGTGAAAAACTGTTTTTT
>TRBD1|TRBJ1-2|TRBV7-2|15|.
CASSLPPGQLYGYTF
TGTGCCAGCAGCTTGCCTCCGGGACAGCTCTATGGCTACACCTTC
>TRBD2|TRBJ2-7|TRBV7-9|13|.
CASRSGKSDEQYF
TGTGCCAGCCGTAGCGGGAAATCTGACGAGCAGTACTTC
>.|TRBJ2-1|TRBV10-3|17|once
CAITPGGLVGSYNEQFF
TGTGCCATCACCCCAGGAGGCCTAGTTGGGTCCTACAATGAGCAGTTCTTC